This TCR beta chain was captured in a study of identical twins. Template switching added a universal primer site, and cDNA bore unique molecular identifiers. TCRdb processed the 5' RACE reads anew with MiXCR; each CDR3 protein has one entry. Among around 650,000 distinct CDR3 sequences listed, under 8.5% were seen once. As concerns this clonotype: The antigen remains undetermined.

Study-level findings and limits: In drawing conclusions, the study used cross-sectional statistical analysis and did not follow the same donors. Insertions were fewer in abundant cord blood beta clonotypes, whereas memory repertoires showed none of this pattern.

The CDR3 sequence is 18 residues long. CDR1 and CDR2 (germline): LGHDT, YNNKEL (reference sequence). These data were also filed under a second study, of yellow fever vaccine responses in identical twins.

The TCR was taken from a woman between 18 and 29 years old in good health. The chain couples TRBV3-1 to TRBJ2-1, with 9 bases identical to TRBD1. TRBJ2-7 matches the DNA end more closely, so the J call is doubtful. The sample was PBMCs. The CDR3 here is CASSLPPTTGTGRNEQYF. The CDR3, as DNA: TGTGCCAGCAGTTTACCCCCGACAACCGGGACAGGGCGGAATGAGCAGTACTTC.